The 7 T cell receptor beta chains reported below all come from one sample, sequenced in a study of cytomegalovirus exposure and HLA in healthy donors. It was with 60 Vbeta and 13 Jbeta primers that the PCR ran. This table comes from immunoSEQ multiplex PCR, and its TCRdb copy is limited to in-frame clones, with some not included. The table has about 160,000 clones, approximately 78% seen once. Sequencing was done on a sample of PBMCs. The receptor source for this set is a girl aged 2 to 10 in good health and CMV-seropositive.

The chain uses TRBV4-1 and TRBJ1-2, with 9 bases fitting TRBD1. The CDR3 loop spans 15 amino acids. The ends lost 4 bases at V and 4 bases at J; junction bases unmatched: 7. The germline V gene has CDR1 MGHRA and CDR2 YSYEKL. Written as DNA, the CDR3 is TGCGCCAGCAGCCTAGCCGGGACAGGGTTCTATGGCTACACCTTC. Translated, it gives CASSLAGTGFYGYTF.

The chain couples TRBV19 to TRBJ2-7; 10 bases fit TRBD1. The germline V gene has CDR1 LNHDA and CDR2 SQIVND (reference sequence). The CDR3 loop spans 16 amino acids. V gave up 5 bases and J gave up 2 bases; unmatched junction bases: 9. The CDR3, as DNA: TGTGCCAGTAGTCTTGACCCCGGGACAGGGGCCTACGAGCAGTACTTC. Protein product: CASSLDPGTGAYEQYF. Complete variable domain (other parts from reference TRBV19 and TRBJ2-7): DGGITQSPKYLFRKEGQNVTLSCEQNLNHDAMYWYRQDPGQGLRLIYYSQIVNDFQKGDIAEGYSVSREKKESFPLTVTSAQKNPTAFYLCASSLDPGTGAYEQYFGPGTRLTVT.

The rearrangement links TRBV27 to TRBJ1-2, with 7 bases matching TRBD1. Germline lookup yields CDR1 MNHEY and CDR2 SMNVEV (reference sequence). CDR3 size: 14 residues. Germline trimming cut 2 bases from V and 7 bases from J; bases unmatched to any gene: 7. Written as DNA, the CDR3 is TGTGCCAGCAGTTTAAAGGGGGCAGAGTTTGGCTACACCTTC. Its translation is CASSLKGAEFGYTF.

The genes are TRBV9 and TRBJ1-4; maybe TRBD1 (5 bases). Trimming cost V 3 bases and J 5 bases, with 14 bases left between them. This CDR3 has 15 amino acids. CDR1 SGDLS and CDR2 YYNGEE come from the germline V gene. CDR3 nucleotide sequence: TGTGCCAGCAGCGCCACGGGAGGGGAGAATGAAAAACTGTTTTTT. This translates into CASSATGGENEKLFF. The full variable domain, completed using reference TRBV9 and TRBJ1-4, is DSGVTQTPKHLITATGQRVTLRCSPRSGDLSVYWYQQSLDQGLQFLIQYYNGEERAKGNILERFSAQQFPDLHSELNLSSLELGDSALYFCASSATGGENEKLFFGSGTQLSVL.

The chain joins TRBV2 to TRBJ2-7, with TRBD2 matching 13 bases. In germline, CDR1 is SNHLY, CDR2 FYNNEI. CDR3 size: 14 residues. Trimming cost V 6 bases and J 5 bases; bases outside gene matches: 4. The CDR3, as DNA: TGTGCCAGCAGCGGGACTAGCGGGATCCACGAGCAGTACTTC. Its translation: CASSGTSGIHEQYF.

As for this clone: One end of the junction is discordant with germline, which a read error may explain. The rearrangement links TRBV4-2 to TRBJ2-3; the D gene is possibly TRBD2 (5 bases). Per germline, CDR1 LGHNA and CDR2 YNFKEQ. The CDR3 sequence is 16 residues long. As DNA, the CDR3 is TGTGCCAGCAGCCAAGATTCGGGAACTTGGCTAGATCCGCAGTATTTT. This gives the protein CASSQDSGTWLDPQYF.

The CDR3 loop reads CAWSPRRADTQYF. In nucleotides, the CDR3 is TGTGCCTGGAGTCCACGGAGGGCCGATACGCAGTATTTT. V is TRBV30 and J is TRBJ2-3, with D possibly TRBD2 on 6 matching bases. Germline-derived CDR1 and CDR2 are GTSNPN and SVGIG (reference sequence). The CDR3 is 13 amino acids. Trimming pared 2 bases from V and 6 bases from J, leaving 12 bases between.